The sequence of this T cell receptor beta chain was determined in a study of blood T cell repertoires in COVID-19. Profiling relied on immunoSEQ multiplex PCR, and the TCRdb table lists in-frame clones only, not all of them. Among about 140,000 clones listed, approximately 80% were seen once. Across 24 US areas, participants ranged in age from about 18 to 100 years. Grouping used clinical history reported by participants in a survey and questionnaire. Exposed enrollees encountered a COVID-19 case at some point within 2 weeks before study entry. Germline CDR1 SGHNT, CDR2 YYREEE (reference sequence). The germline V and J ends were trimmed by 1 base and 0 bases, with 7 bases remaining between them. The CDR3 loop spans 14 amino acids.

The receptor was isolated from a man in his sixties or seventies who had been exposed to COVID-19. Sequencing used PBMCs or T cells enriched from blood (not recorded which). The V gene is TRBV5-4, the J gene TRBJ1-1; D unclear. The CDR3 region has the DNA TGTGCCAGCAGCTTGTATCAGGTGAACACTGAAGCTTTCTTT. Its translation: CASSLYQVNTEAFF.